This paragraph covers one T cell receptor beta chain sequence. No antigen is known for it. No per-base quality is available; no much larger clone lies one base away. The germline V gene (reference sequence) sets CDR1 to MNHEY and CDR2 to SMNVEV. V trim: 6 bases; J trim: 1 base; unmatched bases: 12. Counted from cysteine to phenylalanine, this CDR3 has 16 amino acids. Only the CDR3 portion is preserved as DNA: 48 bases, with reading frame beginning at the first base. Amplification of full-length TCR variable regions was done by 5' RACE PCR using constant-region reverse primers, and this step was followed by semi-nested PCR with Nested Universal Primer A. Using the ReliaPrep RNA Cell Miniprep System, total RNA was extracted, and the SMARTer RACE 5'/3' Kit was then used to reverse transcribe the RNA into 5'RACE-ready cDNA. Multiplex adaptors were used to barcode full-length TCR alpha and beta libraries, and the barcoded libraries were sequenced on an Illumina MiSeq. The authors' analysis ran thus. Sequencing data were pooled across the five patients for each of nine subset-tissue groups and compared by unsupervised clustering of TCR gene usage. The Morisita-Horn index was used to calculate repertoire similarity, with shared sequences weighted by how much each contributed to each repertoire. TCRdb reran the public reads through fastp at Q25 and MiXCR, keeping productive beta chains. Under each unique CDR3 protein, matching rows form one entry showing the most common genes and DNA. TCRdb, not the original authors, processed these V and J calls. A total of 52,000 or so distinct CDR3 sequences appear in this sample, around 20% of them only once. The biggest ten clones account for 2.5% to 3.5% of the sample.

This entry is derived from a study (dated by TCRdb to between 2014 and 2017). Study-wide context: The study set out to test whether tumor-infiltrating Tregs in breast cancer get recruited from blood Tregs or are instead converted in situ from other CD4+ T cell subsets. Results and caveats for the whole study, not just this receptor: The larger-cohort validation was restricted to a single TCR beta V-J rearrangement rather than whole repertoires. In terms of TCR gene usage, tumor memory CD4+ T cells clustered together with blood and lymph node memory CD4+ cells, as well as with lymph node naive CD4+ cells. The greatest overlap of tumor-infiltrating Treg TCR alpha and beta sequences was with tumor naive CD4+ T cells, followed next by blood naive CD4+ T cells.

Cells that were CD4+CD25+CD127-/low were the ones isolated as Tregs. Tregs, naive and memory CD4+ T cells from tumor, blood and ipsilateral draining lymph nodes of five breast cancer patients underwent full-length TCR alpha and beta sequencing. Tumor tissue and lymph nodes from ipsilateral axillary dissection were perfused with PBS, minced and digested with collagenase I and hyaluronidase. FACS confirmed that the sorted cell populations were more than 90% pure. The material sequenced was tumor-infiltrating Tregs sorted from the breast tumor. The chain joins TRBV27 to TRBJ2-7; 7 of the junction bases match TRBD2. The TCR was taken from a female donor with breast cancer. The nucleotide sequence reads TGTGCCAGCAGCCCTTTAAACGGGAGGCGGTCCTACGAGCAGTACTTC. This translates into CASSPLNGRRSYEQYF.